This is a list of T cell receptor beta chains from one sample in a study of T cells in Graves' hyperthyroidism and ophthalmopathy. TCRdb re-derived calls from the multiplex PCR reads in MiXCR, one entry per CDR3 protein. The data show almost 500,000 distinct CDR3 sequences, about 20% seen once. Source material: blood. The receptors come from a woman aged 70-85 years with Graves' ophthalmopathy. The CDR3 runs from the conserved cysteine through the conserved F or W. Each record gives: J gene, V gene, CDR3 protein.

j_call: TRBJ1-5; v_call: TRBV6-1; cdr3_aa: CASRGVMVASNQPQHF
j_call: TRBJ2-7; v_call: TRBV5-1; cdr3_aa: CASSLYGGGFEQYF
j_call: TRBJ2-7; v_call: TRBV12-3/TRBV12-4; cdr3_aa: CASRVTGVSDEQYF
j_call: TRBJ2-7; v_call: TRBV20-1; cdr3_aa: CSAWRSSYEQYF
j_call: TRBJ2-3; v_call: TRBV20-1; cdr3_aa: CSAAGLAERSDTQYF
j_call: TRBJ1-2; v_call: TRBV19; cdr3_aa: CASSIDPWGGDYGYTF
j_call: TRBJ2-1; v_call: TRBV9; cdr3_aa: CASSAQGGFEQFF
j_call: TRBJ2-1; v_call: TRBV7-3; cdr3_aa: CASSPLAGFDNEQFF
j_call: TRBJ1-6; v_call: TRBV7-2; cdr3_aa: CASSAGQGGSPLHF
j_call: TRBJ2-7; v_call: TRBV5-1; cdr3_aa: CASSLGQVALYEQYF
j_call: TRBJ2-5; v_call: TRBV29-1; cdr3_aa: CSVGPQETQYF
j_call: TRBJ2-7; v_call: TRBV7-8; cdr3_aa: CASSLGNAGQGMGEQYF
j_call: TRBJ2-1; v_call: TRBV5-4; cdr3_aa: CASSLERARGNEQFF
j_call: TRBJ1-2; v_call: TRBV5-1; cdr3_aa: CASNSGTGAYGYTF
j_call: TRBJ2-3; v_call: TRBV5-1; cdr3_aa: CASSPDRGVIDTQYF
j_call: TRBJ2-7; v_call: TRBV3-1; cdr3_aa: CASSRGLAGGYEQYF
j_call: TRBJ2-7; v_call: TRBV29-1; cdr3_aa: CSVEETAGSYEQYF
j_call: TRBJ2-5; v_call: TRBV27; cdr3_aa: CASSLRGVETQYF
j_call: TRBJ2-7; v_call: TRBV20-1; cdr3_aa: CSAPGQLYEQYF
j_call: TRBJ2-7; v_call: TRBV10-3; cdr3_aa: CAIGRTVSEQYF
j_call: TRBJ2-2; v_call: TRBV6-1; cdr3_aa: CASSPGQGSGGELFF
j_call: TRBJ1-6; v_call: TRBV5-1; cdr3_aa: CASSLTRYSPLHF
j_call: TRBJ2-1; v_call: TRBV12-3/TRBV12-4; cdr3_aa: CASTPSPGPQFF
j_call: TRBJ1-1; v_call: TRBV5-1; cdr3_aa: CASSLETGRNTEAFF
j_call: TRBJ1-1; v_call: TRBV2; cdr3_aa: CASSEALGARTEAFF
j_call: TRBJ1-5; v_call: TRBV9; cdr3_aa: CASSVSPNSNQPQHF
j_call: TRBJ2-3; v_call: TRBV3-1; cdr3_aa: CASSQGPRGAGDTQYF
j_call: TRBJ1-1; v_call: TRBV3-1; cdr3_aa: CASSQGAGTQKNTEAFF
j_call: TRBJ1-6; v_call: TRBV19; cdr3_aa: CASTSSGQGARSPLHF
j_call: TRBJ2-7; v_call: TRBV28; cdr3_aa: CASSPPGLAGGEQYF
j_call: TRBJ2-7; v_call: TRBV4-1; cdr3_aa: CASSQGLLASYEQYF
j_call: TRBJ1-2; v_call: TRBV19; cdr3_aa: CASRDRGSSYGYTF
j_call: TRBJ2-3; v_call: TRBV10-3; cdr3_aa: CATTRLAGQNTDTQYF
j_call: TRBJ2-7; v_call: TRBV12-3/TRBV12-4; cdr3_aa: CASSLTGNYEQYF
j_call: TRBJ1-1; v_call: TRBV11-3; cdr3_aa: CASSKRSGQGAEAFF
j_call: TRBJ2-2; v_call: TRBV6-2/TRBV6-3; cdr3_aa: CASSYYPGELFF
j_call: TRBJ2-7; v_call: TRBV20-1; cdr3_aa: CSARDRTGSSYEQYF
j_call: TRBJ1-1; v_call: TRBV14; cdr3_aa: CASSHVDRKAFF
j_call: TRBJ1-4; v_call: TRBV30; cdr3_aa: CAWSPGTGSNEKLFF
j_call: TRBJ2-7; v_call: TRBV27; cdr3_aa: CASSLGAGVDEQYF
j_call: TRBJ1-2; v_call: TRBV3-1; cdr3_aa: CASSRQNGYTF
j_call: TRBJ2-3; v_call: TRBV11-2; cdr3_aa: CASSLGALISTDTQYF